What follows are 12 T cell receptor beta chains derived from one specimen sequenced in a study of control samples from healthy donors and cancer patients. Some clones are missing from TCRdb's copy, which holds only in-frame ones; the method was immunoSEQ multiplex PCR. This sample yields tens of thousands of clones, of which 85% to 95% are seen a single time; around 0.9% belongs to the top ten. What was sequenced was PBMCs. These receptor sequences come from a man aged 25-40 years with colorectal cancer.

The chain employs TRBV5-1 and TRBJ2-7; possible D gene TRBD1, 6 bases. V gave up 1 base and J gave up 5 bases, with 10 bases separating them. Germline CDR1 reads SGHRS; CDR2 reads YFSETQ. This CDR3 comprises 13 residues. The CDR3 sequence: CASSLSQGDEQYF. The CDR3 coding sequence is TGCGCCAGCAGCTTGTCACAGGGAGACGAGCAGTACTTC.

J is TRBJ1-2 and V is TRBV12-3 or TRBV12-4; D is uncertain. The germline V and J ends were trimmed by 5 bases and 7 bases, with 11 bases remaining between them. This CDR3 has 12 residues. Here the CDR3 DNA reads TGTGCCAGCAGTCCCCGGTTGGGTGGCTACACCTTC. This encodes CASSPRLGGYTF.

This chain connects TRBV4-1 to TRBJ2-1; the match to TRBD2 covers 10 bases. The CDR3 has 17 residues. CDR1 and CDR2 (germline): MGHRA, YSYEKL. After removal of 1 base from V and 4 bases from J, the junction contained 7 bases not matched to a gene. The CDR3 reads CASSQGASGGPYNEQFF. For the CDR3, the DNA is TGCGCCAGCAGCCAAGGGGCTAGCGGGGGCCCTTACAATGAGCAGTTCTTC.

The chain couples TRBV5-6 to TRBJ2-2; D tentatively fits TRBD1 or TRBD2 (5 bases each). There are 17 residues in the CDR3. From germline, CDR1 is SGHDT and CDR2 YYEEEE. Trimming left V 1 base short and J 5 bases short, with 18 bases between. The CDR3 nucleotides read TGTGCCAGCAGCTTGTTGGCAGGGAGTAAGGGAACCGGGGAGCTGTTTTTT. Translation: CASSLLAGSKGTGELFF.

Worth noting for this clone: Other DNA sequences within the sample encode an identical CDR3. The chain recombines TRBV3-1 (or the pseudogene TRBV3-2) with TRBJ2-7; D perhaps matches TRBD1 (6 bases). CDR1 LGHDT and CDR2 YNNKEL come from the germline V gene (reference sequence). This CDR3 is built from 14 residues. The germline V and J ends were trimmed by 5 bases and 1 base, with 12 bases remaining between them. The CDR3 coding sequence is TGTGCCAGCAGCTTCTGGACAGATTCCTACGAGCAGTACTTC. Encoded protein: CASSFWTDSYEQYF.

The genes are TRBV5-1 and TRBJ1-1; D possibly corresponds to TRBD1 (5 bases). Germline CDR1 is SGHRS and CDR2 is YFSETQ. CDR3 length: 17 residues. The V end lost 0 bases, the J end lost 5 bases, and 20 bases lay between the germline ends. The CDR3 protein is CASSLDGGRKIGTEAFF. The DNA of the CDR3 is TGCGCCAGCAGCTTGGATGGGGGTAGGAAGATTGGGACTGAAGCTTTCTTT.

The genes are TRBV7-2 and TRBJ1-2, with 8 bases that match TRBD1. Trimming cost V 1 base and J 2 bases; bases outside gene matches: 6. The CDR3 is made up of 16 amino acids. CDR1 is SGHTA and CDR2 is FQGNSA in the germline V gene. The CDR3 DNA follows: TGTGCCAGCAGCTTAGTGGGGGCAGGGGGCAACTATGGCTACACCTTC. It codes for CASSLVGAGGNYGYTF.

This clone was picked up one time. J is TRBJ2-3 and V is TRBV6-5, with TRBD2 matching over 7 bases. The J segment lost 0 bases and the V segment lost 7 bases, leaving 7 bases of the junction unmatched. The CDR3 length is 15 residues. CDR1 is MNHEY and CDR2 is SVGAGI in the germline V gene. This chain's CDR3 is CASKAGLLSTDTQYF. DNA for the CDR3: TGTGCCAGCAAAGCGGGACTCCTAAGCACAGATACGCAGTATTTT.

The chain links TRBV6-2 or TRBV6-3 to TRBJ2-2, with D tentatively TRBD1 (6 bases). CDR3 length: 17 amino acids. Trimming stripped 0 bases from V and 4 bases from J, with 15 bases between. Germline CDR1 reads MNHEY; CDR2 reads SVGEGT. The CDR3 spells CASSYSNAGVFTGELFF. For the CDR3, the DNA is TGTGCCAGCAGTTACTCGAATGCAGGGGTCTTCACCGGGGAGCTGTTTTTT.

This chain links TRBV15 with TRBJ1-4; D perhaps matches TRBD1 (6 bases). CDR3 length: 14 amino acids. V was trimmed by 1 base and J by 12 bases, leaving 15 bases between them. Germline loops: CDR1 LNHNV, CDR2 YYDKDF (reference sequence). The CDR3, as DNA: TGTGCCACCAGCAGAGTTGCCGGACAGCCGGAACTGTTTTTT. Amino acid sequence: CATSRVAGQPELFF.

The table lists this clone with a count of one. The chain employs TRBV4-1 and TRBJ2-3, with TRBD1 identical over 9 bases. Trimming at V came to 5 bases and at J to 6 bases, leaving 6 bases not matched to a gene. Germline CDR1 and CDR2: MGHRA and YSYEKL. This CDR3 spans 14 amino acids. The DNA of the CDR3 is TGCGCCAGCAGCGGGGACAGGGTATTGGATACGCAGTATTTT. Its translation: CASSGDRVLDTQYF.

This clone was detected only a few times. The chain employs TRBV6-1 and TRBJ1-6, with unresolved D. The length of the CDR3 is 14 residues. Per germline, CDR1 MNHNS and CDR2 SASEGT. Trimming took 1 base from V and 10 from J, leaving 11 bases between them. In DNA form, the CDR3 reads TGTGCCAGCAGTGAAGGTCGCTATCAATCACCCCTCCACTTT. This sequence encodes CASSEGRYQSPLHF.